The T cell receptor (beta chain) under discussion was sequenced for a study of T cell changes during pregnancy in multiple sclerosis. In this sample, this clone turned up once. CDR3 size: 14 residues. With V trimmed by 4 bases and J by 5 bases, 5 bases remained unmatched. Germline CDR1 SGHDT, CDR2 YYEEEE. Method: immunoSEQ multiplex PCR; TCRdb's copy keeps in-frame clones and lacks some. Counted here are some 28,000 clones, about 89% occurring once; the ten biggest clones make up under 4%. The material was CD4+ T cells from peripheral blood mononuclear cells, obtained in the first trimester of pregnancy. This clonotype was sampled from a female donor in good health, enrolled as a control in a pregnancy study. The rearrangement joins TRBV5-6 to TRBJ1-4; TRBD1 agrees at 7 bases. The CDR3 here is CASSGRGGNEKLFF. CDR3 nucleotide sequence: TGTGCCAGCAGCGGGAGAGGGGGCAATGAAAAACTGTTTTTT.